Ten or more counts support the clone carrying this T cell receptor (beta chain). This sample stems from a study of T cells in Graves' hyperthyroidism and ophthalmopathy. The CDR3 has 15 amino acids. In germline, CDR1 is LNHNV, CDR2 YYDKDF (reference sequence). V was clipped by 4 bases and J by 7 bases; unmatched bases: 7. Researchers amplified the TCR beta CDR3 regions from RNA transcripts. When the TCR CDR3 underwent first-round RT-PCR, the HTBI primer set was used. TCRdb independently ran MiXCR on the multiplex PCR reads; one entry per CDR3 protein. This repertoire shows 300,000 to 450,000 distinct CDR3 sequences, approximately 17% found once; its top ten account for approximately 30%. Hyperthyroidism in the patients, aged 18 to 65, was newly diagnosed and under 2 months in duration.

J is TRBJ1-4 and V is TRBV15; TRBD1 matches at 9 bases. The sequencing sample was made of blood. This receptor was taken from a woman between 25 and 40 years old with Graves' hyperthyroidism that later progressed to Graves' ophthalmopathy. CDR3 sequence (DNA): TGTGCCACCAGCAAGGGGACAGGGCGAGGTGAAAAACTGTTTTTT. Protein sequence: CATSKGTGRGEKLFF.